The clone carrying this TCR beta chain appeared a few times. Its antigen is unidentified. This sample is part of a study of beta chain features in type 1 diabetes. Expressed TCRB transcripts were sequenced because the entire RNA isolate underwent reverse transcription. Using immunoSEQ multiplex PCR, the repertoire was profiled, and TCRdb retains in-frame clones only, with some absent. In the table there are about 710,000 clones, 11% to 15% of which are singletons. The CDR3 extends over 15 amino acids. Germline V gene lookup returns CDR1 SGHNT and CDR2 YYREEE (reference sequence). V lost 4 bases, J lost 1 base, and 14 bases lay in between. Findings of the study overall: Resolution of whether HLA type affects TCRB rearrangement was not achieved here. TCRB CDR3s were moderately but significantly shorter in Type 1 diabetes patients in all four CD4+ subsets.

This TCR was sampled from a man between 18 and 35 years old with type 1 diabetes. This chain connects TRBV5-4 to TRBJ1-1; tentatively, D is TRBD1 (6 bases). Input material: naive CD4+ T cells from blood. CDR3 protein: CASSTTTTGNTEAFF. In DNA, the CDR3 is TGTGCCAGCAGCACGACCACGACAGGGAACACTGAAGCTTTCTTT.